Below are 31 T cell receptor beta chains sequenced from a single sample in a study of sequential checkpoint blockade in melanoma (dated by TCRdb to about 2019). The treatment or condition label of this sample denotes: randomized to nivolumab then ipilimumab (arm A) or the reverse (arm B). Libraries were constructed by the immunoSEQ multiplex PCR assay. The clones in this table, taken by TCRdb from immuneACCESS, are in-frame only. Not every clone is retained; where verified, under half of the shortfall comes from an unresolved V gene, and the cause of the rest is unknown. Within this sample are some 10,000 clones, with 20% to 25% of them counted one time only. The ten largest account for 13% to 15% of the sample. The sample here was tumor tissue (inferred from file names), taken from a patient given nivolumab and ipilimumab in sequence. The source of these receptors is a human donor with melanoma.

This clone is medium-sized (0.01 to 0.1%) by share. CDR3 sequence (DNA): TGTGCCAGCAGCGGCAGGGTACGGAACACTGAAGCTTTCTTT. Translating it yields CASSGRVRNTEAFF. This chain links TRBV11-3 with TRBJ1-1; D is perhaps TRBD1 (5 bases). V was cut by 5 bases and J by 1 base, with 11 bases left in between. Germline CDR1 is SGHNT and CDR2 is YENEEA. CDR3 length: 14 amino acids. Full variable domain (missing parts from reference TRBV11-3 and TRBJ1-1): EAGVVQSPRYKIIEKKQPVAFWCNPISGHNTLYWYLQNLGQGPELLIRYENEEAVDDSQLPKDRFSAERLKGVDSTLKIQPAELGDSAVYLCASSGRVRNTEAFFGQGTRLTVV.

There are many counts of this clone. The chain has TRBV7-1 and TRBJ1-2; D is undetermined. TRBV7-1 qualifies as an ORF whose function is uncertain. V lost 4 bases and J 5 bases, leaving 11 bases between the germline ends. CDR3 length: 13 residues. In DNA form, the CDR3 reads TGTGCCAGCAGCTTACTGTCCGGATATGGCTACACCTTC. Translation gives CASSLLSGYGYTF.

The CDR3 DNA reads TGTGCCAGCAGTGCCCCAGGGGGCAATGCTTTCATGACAGATACGCAGTATTTT. It yields the protein CASSAPGGNAFMTDTQYF. The gene calls are TRBV25-1 and TRBJ2-3; TRBD1 aligns across 8 bases. CDR1 is MGHDK and CDR2 is SYGVNS in the germline V gene. V dropped 4 bases and J dropped 3; count of bases not matched to a gene: 15. The CDR3 is 18 residues long.

This clone occurred many times. V usage is TRBV6-8 and J usage is TRBJ2-7; no clear D. The V gene's germline CDR1 is MNHGY and CDR2 SAAAGT. V lost 8 bases and J lost 3, with 14 bases in between. The CDR3 spans 13 residues. The CDR3 DNA reads TGTGCCAGCGGGTTTGGACCCTACTACGAGCAGTACGTC. It codes for CASGFGPYYEQYV.

The chain employs TRBV7-5 and TRBJ2-1; TRBD1, as called in the table, went unchecked against the DNA. TRBV7-5 corresponds to a pseudogene. The CDR3 loop spans 16 amino acids. This chain's CDR3 is CASSLDLGQGKNEQFF. The DNA of the CDR3 is TGTGCCAGCAGCTTGGATCTGGGACAGGGAAAAAATGAGCAGTTCTTC.

This clone was detected only a few times. The chain couples TRBV6-8 to TRBJ1-6; 7 bases fit TRBD1. Trimming took 4 bases from V and 6 from J; bases not matched to a gene: 6. In germline, CDR1 is MNHGY, CDR2 SAAAGT. CDR3 size: 15 residues. The CDR3 nucleotides read TGTGCCAGCAGTTTGGAGGGGGCAATTAATTCACCCCTCCACTTT. Its translation: CASSLEGAINSPLHF.

This clone has a count of ten or more. The CDR3 bases are TGTGCCAGCAGCCCGGGGCTAGCGCACACAGATACGCAGTATTTT. Protein: CASSPGLAHTDTQYF. This chain connects TRBV7-6 to TRBJ2-3, with D tentatively TRBD2 (6 bases). CDR1 and CDR2 from the germline V gene are SGHVS and FNYEAQ. Deletions cut 5 bases from V and 2 bases from J, with 14 bases between. CDR3 size: 15 residues. Drawing the rest from reference TRBV7-6 and TRBJ2-3, the complete variable domain is GAGVSQSPRYKVTKRGQDVALRCDPISGHVSLYWYRQALGQGPEFLTYFNYEAQQDKSGLPNDRFSAERPEGSISTLTIQRTEQRDSAMYRCASSPGLAHTDTQYFGPGTRLTVL.

This clone was picked up a small number of times. The gene calls are TRBV9 and TRBJ2-2, with D tentatively TRBD2 (6 bases). CDR1 and CDR2 (germline): SGDLS, YYNGEE. The CDR3 runs 15 residues. Trimming took 5 bases from V and 0 from J, leaving 11 bases between them. The DNA for the CDR3 is TGTGCCAGCAGTACGGACTACACGAACACCGGGGAGCTGTTTTTT. Its translation: CASSTDYTNTGELFF.

This sequence joins TRBV5-1 and TRBJ2-1; 9 nucleotides line up with TRBD2. V lost 0 bases to trimming and J lost 5 bases; unmatched junction nucleotides: 6. CDR1 is SGHRS and CDR2 is YFSETQ in the germline V gene. The CDR3 extends over 16 amino acids. DNA for the CDR3: TGCGCCAGCAGCTTGGGCGCCAGCGGGGGGAACAATGAGCAGTTCTTC. It yields the protein CASSLGASGGNNEQFF.

This clone was recorded a few times. The genes are TRBV6-8 and TRBJ1-2; D remains ambiguous. V lost 5 bases and J lost 4, with 8 bases in between. From germline, CDR1 is MNHGY and CDR2 SAAAGT. The CDR3 covers 12 residues. Here the CDR3 reads CASSPRLYGYTF. The CDR3 region has the DNA TGTGCCAGCAGTCCCCGTCTCTATGGCTACACCTTC.

This clone was seen only a few times. The genes are TRBV6-8 and TRBJ1-2; 8 bases align to TRBD1. The CDR3 length is 14 residues. The germline gives CDR1 MNHGY, CDR2 SAAAGT. V lost 6 bases, J lost 7 bases, and 10 bases stayed unmatched. For the CDR3, the DNA is TGTGCCAGCAGAAGCGACAGGGGAGTGATTGGCTACACCTTC. Translating gives CASRSDRGVIGYTF.

In its sample, this clone was seen many times. The chain joins TRBV11-3 to TRBJ1-3; D unclear. This CDR3 is 17 amino acids long. Germline lookup yields CDR1 SGHNT and CDR2 YENEEA. V was pared by 3 bases and J by 0 bases, with 15 bases between. The CDR3 DNA follows: TGTGCCAGCAGCTTGGAGCCTGGTCTGATCTCTGGAAACACCATATATTTT. This gives the protein CASSLEPGLISGNTIYF.

This clone was seen only a few times. The chain employs TRBV11-3 and TRBJ2-7; no clear D gene. Per the germline V gene, CDR1 is SGHNT and CDR2 is YENEEA. V lost 1 base and J lost 3, with 10 bases in between. The CDR3 covers 14 residues. The CDR3: CASSLVTAYYEQYV. The CDR3 DNA reads TGTGCCAGCAGCTTAGTTACAGCTTACTACGAGCAGTACGTC.

In its sample, this clone was seen a few times. CDR3 coding DNA: TGTGCCAGCTCCCTCCCCCCAGGATGGACCGGGGAGCTGTTTTTT. Translation: CASSLPPGWTGELFF. The chain joins TRBV12-5 to TRBJ2-2; no clear D gene. The CDR3 is made up of 15 amino acids. Germline V gene sequence: CDR1 LGHNT, CDR2 FRNRAP.

This clone turned up a few times. V gene TRBV5-1 combines with J gene TRBJ1-1; D is perhaps TRBD1 (5 bases). Trimming left V 4 bases short and J 1 base short, with 11 bases between. The CDR3 spans 14 residues. Germline assignment: CDR1 SGHRS and CDR2 YFSETQ. CDR3 bases: TGCGCCAGCAGCCCCTGGACAACGAACACTGAAGCTTTCTTT. It codes for CASSPWTTNTEAFF.

This clone is medium-sized within its sample. The chain combines TRBV19 with TRBJ2-3; D is uncertain. CDR1 and CDR2 from the germline V gene are LNHDA and SQIVND (reference sequence). V was pared by 6 bases and J by 6 bases, with 7 bases between. The CDR3 extends over 11 amino acids. The DNA of the CDR3 is TGTGCCAGTAGCGGCTGGGATACGCAGTATTTT. This codes for CASSGWDTQYF.

This clone is labeled medium-sized. The chain combines TRBV6-8 with TRBJ2-1, with D uncertain. The length of the CDR3 is 14 residues. Germline-derived CDR1 and CDR2 are MNHGY and SAAAGT. The germline V and J ends were trimmed by 6 bases and 9 bases, with 18 bases remaining between them. The CDR3 protein is CASRGEWSAGEQFF. The CDR3, as DNA: TGTGCCAGCAGGGGCGAGTGGTCGGCCGGTGAGCAGTTCTTC.

The chain is built from TRBV6-8 and TRBJ2-1; 8 bases match TRBD2. This CDR3 is built from 15 residues. The germline V gene has CDR1 MNHGY and CDR2 SAAAGT. The ends lost 2 bases at V and 4 bases at J; junction bases unmatched: 4. CDR3 in amino acids: CASSYGRGGYNEQFF. CDR3 coding DNA: TGTGCCAGCAGTTACGGTCGGGGGGGATACAATGAGCAGTTCTTC.

The rearrangement joins TRBV28 to TRBJ1-6, with D possibly being TRBD1 (5 bases). V gave up 7 bases and J gave up 7 bases, with 17 bases separating them. Germline V CDR1 and CDR2: MDHEN, SYDVKM. The CDR3 extends over 15 amino acids. The CDR3 sequence: CASISQGPINSPLHF. The CDR3 nucleotides are TGTGCCAGCATAAGTCAGGGACCGATAAATTCACCCCTCCACTTT. The full variable domain, with the rest looked up from reference TRBV28 and TRBJ1-6, is DVKVTQSSRYLVKRTGEKVFLECVQDMDHENMFWYRQDPGLGLRLIYFSYDVKMKEKGDIPEGYSVSREKKERFSLILESASTNQTSMYLCASISQGPINSPLHFGNGTRLTVT.

V and J are TRBV6-8 and TRBJ1-1; TRBD1 matches 7 bases. The CDR3 spans 17 residues. V was clipped by 2 bases and J by 3 bases; unmatched bases: 12. Germline assignment: CDR1 MNHGY and CDR2 SAAAGT. The CDR3 nucleotides read TGTGCCAGCAGTTACCAGATGGGACAGCAAGGACACACTGAAGCTTTCTTT. This gives the protein CASSYQMGQQGHTEAFF.

This clone was seen ten or more times. The J gene is TRBJ1-4, the V gene TRBV11-3; D gene ambiguous. CDR3 length: 15 residues. Germline-derived CDR1 and CDR2 are SGHNT and YENEEA. V was cut by 3 bases and J by 8 bases, with 16 bases left in between. DNA for the CDR3: TGTGCCAGCAGCTTGGCCGCGCGAGGGAACGAAAAACTGTTTTTT. Translating gives CASSLAARGNEKLFF.

In its sample, this clone was seen many times. This sequence joins TRBV5-1 and TRBJ1-6; 10 nucleotides line up with TRBD1. Germline loops: CDR1 SGHRS, CDR2 YFSETQ. V was pared by 1 base and J by 9 bases, with 4 bases of the junction left unmatched. This CDR3 has 15 residues. Here the CDR3 DNA reads TGCGCCAGCAGCTTGCAGGGACAGGGGACTTCACCCCTCCACTTT. Its translation is CASSLQGQGTSPLHF. Drawing the rest from reference TRBV5-1 and TRBJ1-6, the complete variable domain is KAGVTQTPRYLIKTRGQQVTLSCSPISGHRSVSWYQQTPGQGLQFLFEYFSETQRNKGNFPGRFSGRQFSNSRSEMNVSTLELGDSALYLCASSLQGQGTSPLHFGNGTRLTVT.

The V gene is TRBV9, the J gene TRBJ2-5; 10 bases line up with TRBD2. Losses at the gene ends were 5 bases for V and 3 bases for J; bases not matched to a gene: 13. Germline lookup yields CDR1 SGDLS and CDR2 YYNGEE. CDR3 size: 17 residues. The chain's CDR3 is CASSDPDASGGEETQYF. For the CDR3, the DNA is TGTGCCAGCAGTGATCCCGATGCCAGCGGGGGGGAAGAGACCCAGTACTTC. The whole variable domain, remainder taken from reference TRBV9 and TRBJ2-5, is DSGVTQTPKHLITATGQRVTLRCSPRSGDLSVYWYQQSLDQGLQFLIQYYNGEERAKGNILERFSAQQFPDLHSELNLSSLELGDSALYFCASSDPDASGGEETQYFGPGTRLLVL.

This clone was seen only a few times. The chain combines TRBV10-3 with TRBJ2-2; D is perhaps TRBD2 (5 bases). V was cut by 2 bases and J by 5 bases, with 9 bases left in between. Germline V gene sequence: CDR1 ENHRY, CDR2 SYGVKD. The CDR3 spans 14 residues. As DNA, the CDR3 is TGTGCCATCAGTGAGGGACTTACAACCGGGGAGCTGTTTTTT. Its translation: CAISEGLTTGELFF.

In this sample, this clone turned up a few times. Distinct nucleotide sequences in the sample also encode this CDR3. This chain uses TRBV6-8 with TRBJ1-6; a possible D gene is TRBD1 (6 bases). This CDR3 contains 14 residues. V lost 6 bases, J lost 6 bases, and 12 bases lay in between. Germline V gene lookup returns CDR1 MNHGY and CDR2 SAAAGT. The CDR3 is CASRSTGRNSPLHF. The CDR3 nucleotides are TGTGCCAGCAGGTCGACAGGCCGTAATTCACCCCTCCACTTT.

This clone is labeled medium-sized. The V call is TRBV6-8, the J call TRBJ2-2; no definite D call. CDR1 MNHGY and CDR2 SAAAGT come from the germline V gene. The CDR3 runs 13 residues. V was pared by 0 bases and J by 7 bases, with 6 bases between. CDR3 sequence (DNA): TGTGCCAGCAGTTACTCTGTCAGCGGGGAGCTGTTTTTT. Its translation: CASSYSVSGELFF.

In this sample, this clone turned up a few times. The chain links TRBV5-1 to TRBJ1-1; TRBD1 might be the D (6 bases). Germline V gene data show CDR1 as SGHRS and CDR2 as YFSETQ. V was cut by 4 bases and J by 2 bases, with 12 bases left in between. The CDR3 sequence is 14 residues long. The CDR3 sequence: CASSLQQGNTEAFF. CDR3 DNA: TGCGCCAGCAGCCTCCAACAGGGAAACACTGAAGCTTTCTTT. The whole variable domain, remainder taken from reference TRBV5-1 and TRBJ1-1, is KAGVTQTPRYLIKTRGQQVTLSCSPISGHRSVSWYQQTPGQGLQFLFEYFSETQRNKGNFPGRFSGRQFSNSRSEMNVSTLELGDSALYLCASSLQQGNTEAFFGQGTRLTVV.

The chain employs TRBV15 and TRBJ1-6; D unresolved. Germline loops: CDR1 LNHNV, CDR2 YYDKDF (reference sequence). Trimming cost V 3 bases and J 7 bases, with 16 bases left between them. This CDR3 comprises 16 residues. DNA for the CDR3: TGTGCCACCAGCAGGACAAGGTGGGGAATAAATTCACCCCTCCACTTT. Protein product: CATSRTRWGINSPLHF.

This clone occurred a few times. The rearrangement uses TRBV10-1 and TRBJ2-4; the D call may be TRBD1 or TRBD2 (5 bases each). CDR1 is WNHNN and CDR2 is SYGVQD in the germline V gene (reference sequence). The CDR3 is 15 residues long. Trimming took off 5 bases at V and 7 bases at J, with 18 bases between the two ends. CDR3 sequence reads: CASSPSGYRDNIQYF. The CDR3 DNA follows: TGCGCCAGCAGTCCCTCCGGTTATCGGGACAACATTCAGTACTTC.

This rearrangement joins TRBV6-8 to TRBJ2-2; D is ambiguous. Between the trimmed V and J ends, which lost 5 bases and 5 bases, there was a span of 9 bases. Germline V CDR1 and CDR2: MNHGY, SAAAGT. CDR3 length: 13 amino acids. The CDR3 sequence is CASSPLGTGELFF. The CDR3 DNA reads as TGTGCCAGCAGTCCCCTGGGAACCGGGGAGCTGTTTTTT.

The CDR3 nucleotides are TGTGCCAGTAGTATAACTAGCGGAATCACCGGGGAGCTGTTTTTT. Residues: CASSITSGITGELFF. The chain couples TRBV19 to TRBJ2-2; 8 bases are shared with TRBD2. The V segment lost 2 bases and the J segment 4 bases; nucleotides outside the gene matches: 3. The CDR3 loop spans 15 amino acids. In germline, CDR1 is LNHDA, CDR2 SQIVND (reference sequence).